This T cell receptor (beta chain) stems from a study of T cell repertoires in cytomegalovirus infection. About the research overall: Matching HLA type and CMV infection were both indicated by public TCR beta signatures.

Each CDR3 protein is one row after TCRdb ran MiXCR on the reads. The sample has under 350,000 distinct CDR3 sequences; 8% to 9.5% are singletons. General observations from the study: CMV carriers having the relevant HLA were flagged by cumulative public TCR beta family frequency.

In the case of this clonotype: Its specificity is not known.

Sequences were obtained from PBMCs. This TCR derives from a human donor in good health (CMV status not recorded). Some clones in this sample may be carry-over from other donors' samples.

The CDR3 reads CASSPLSVSRPKETQYF. The CDR3 nucleotides are TGTGCCAGCAGCCCCCTCTCGGTTAGCCGACCCAAAGAGACCCAGTACTTC. This sequence joins TRBV7-2 and TRBJ2-5, with D unresolved. Germline-derived CDR1 and CDR2 are SGHTA and FQGNSA. This CDR3 has 17 residues. V was trimmed by 5 bases and J by 3 bases, leaving 22 bases between them.